The sequence of this T cell receptor (beta chain) was determined in a study of T cell responses to AZD1222 COVID-19 vaccine. Profiling relied on immunoSEQ multiplex PCR, and the TCRdb table lists in-frame clones only, not all of them. The sample carries some 110,000 clones, about 80% recorded once. Broader study findings: Donors were chiefly white British, with a greater number of females, and clonal diversity was perhaps underestimated.

V was shortened by 2 bases and J by 7 bases, with 5 bases between the two germline ends. This CDR3 comprises 11 residues. CDR1 is LGHNT and CDR2 is FRNRAP in the germline V gene. A note on this clone: The antigen is unknown.

The sequencing used peripheral blood, collected on day 0 of AZD1222 vaccination. This receptor was obtained from an adult in good health. The chain employs TRBV12-5 and TRBJ1-2; D gene unclear. The CDR3 region has the DNA TGTGCTAGTGGTTTGAACAGTGGCTACACCTTC. As protein: CASGLNSGYTF.